Following are 9 T cell receptor beta chains from one sample sequenced in a study of Graves' ophthalmopathy and Graves' hyperthyroidism. TCR beta CDR3 amplification used RNA transcripts. HTBI primers were used in a first-round RT-PCR, which preceded a second-round multiplex PCR. A single record per CDR3 protein comes from TCRdb applying MiXCR to the multiplex PCR reads. The data show almost 750,000 distinct CDR3 sequences, approximately 40% seen once. The sequenced sample consisted of peripheral blood. The receptors stem from an adult man with Graves' ophthalmopathy.

Concerning this clonotype: Possible read error: a much larger clone is one base away. V is TRBV15 and J is TRBJ2-7; D unclear. The CDR3 runs 16 residues. Germline CDR1 is LNHNV and CDR2 is YYDKDF (reference sequence). The DNA of the CDR3 is TGTGCCACCAGCGGAGATCGGAGTGGAGACTCCTACGAGCAGTACTTC. It specifies CATSGDRSGDSYEQYF.

The chain joins TRBV20-1 to TRBJ2-7, with TRBD2 matching 7 bases. Trimming at V came to 6 bases and at J to 5 bases, leaving 4 bases not matched to a gene. CDR1 and CDR2 from the germline V gene are DFQATT and SNEGSKA (reference sequence). The CDR3 has 11 residues. The DNA for the CDR3 is TGCAGTGCGGGACTATTGGACGAGCAGTACTTC. Amino acid sequence: CSAGLLDEQYF.

The rearrangement joins TRBV13 to TRBJ1-3; D is perhaps TRBD1 (6 bases). Germline-derived CDR1 and CDR2 are PRHDT and FYEKMQ (reference sequence). This CDR3 region has 18 residues. V was clipped by 5 bases and J by 4 bases, with 24 bases between them. DNA for the CDR3: TGTGCCAGCAGCCAAGAAGTCCCGTGGGGGGCTTCAGGAAACACCATATATTTT. Protein: CASSQEVPWGASGNTIYF. Drawing the rest from reference TRBV13 and TRBJ1-3, the complete variable domain is AAGVIQSPRHLIKEKRETATLKCYPIPRHDTVYWYQQGPGQDPQFLISFYEKMQSDKGSIPDRFSAQQFSDYHSELNMSSLELGDSALYFCASSQEVPWGASGNTIYFGEGSWLTVV.

This clonotype was detected only a few times. The chain couples TRBV7-9 to TRBJ1-3; TRBD1 matches at 8 bases. The CDR3 spans 16 residues. Germline assignment: CDR1 SEHNR and CDR2 FQNEAQ (reference sequence). Trimming took 3 bases from V and 1 from J; bases not matched to a gene: 5. This chain's CDR3 is CASSLGRDRSGNTIYF. In DNA, the CDR3 is TGTGCCAGCAGCTTGGGAAGGGACAGGTCTGGAAACACCATATATTTT.

This clonotype was seen a few times. The CDR3 protein is CSAREGAIYEQYF. In nucleotides, the CDR3 is TGCAGTGCTAGAGAAGGGGCCATTTACGAGCAGTACTTC. J is TRBJ2-7 and V is TRBV20-1, with D tentatively TRBD1 (5 bases). The V end lost 0 bases, the J end lost 4 bases, and 10 bases lay between the germline ends. This CDR3 has 13 residues. CDR1 DFQATT and CDR2 SNEGSKA come from the germline V gene (reference sequence).

This clonotype was seen ten or more times. V is TRBV7-2 and J is TRBJ1-4, with 7 bases lining up with TRBD1. CDR3 size: 15 residues. V gave up 6 bases and J gave up 11 bases; unmatched junction bases: 15. Germline V gene sequence: CDR1 SGHTA, CDR2 FQGNSA. The CDR3 loop reads CASRRQGTVLGKLFF. CDR3 DNA: TGTGCCAGCAGACGTCAAGGGACAGTCTTAGGCAAACTGTTTTTT.

The gene calls are TRBV6-6 and TRBJ1-1; no definite D call. V lost 6 bases to trimming and J lost 2 bases, with 13 bases between them. CDR1 is MNHNY and CDR2 is SVGAGI in the germline V gene (reference sequence). This CDR3 region has 14 residues. Here the CDR3 DNA reads TGTGCCAGCAGCAGTAAGGGATCTAACACTGAAGCTTTCTTT. It is translated as CASSSKGSNTEAFF.

This clonotype was recorded a few times. This chain connects TRBV11-2 to TRBJ2-5, with D unclear. Trimming cost V 2 bases and J 5 bases, with 12 bases left between them. The V gene's germline CDR1 is SGHAT and CDR2 FQNNGV. This CDR3 spans 14 amino acids. The CDR3 spells CASSLLLVSETQYF. DNA for the CDR3: TGTGCCAGCAGCTTATTGTTGGTGTCGGAGACCCAGTACTTC.

The V call is TRBV7-2, the J call TRBJ2-7; 8 positions match TRBD1. Germline CDR1 reads SGHTA; CDR2 reads FQGNSA. This CDR3 has 20 residues. With 0 bases clipped from V and 3 bases from J, the junction kept 19 bases outside the gene matches. CDR3 residues: CASSLAAPGTGVGPFYEQYF. In DNA form, the CDR3 reads TGTGCCAGCAGCTTAGCTGCCCCCGGGACAGGTGTAGGGCCCTTCTACGAGCAGTACTTC.